A selection of T cell receptor beta chains follows, all from one sample in a study of cytomegalovirus exposure and HLA in healthy donors. Using immunoSEQ multiplex PCR, the repertoire was profiled, and TCRdb retains in-frame clones only, with some absent. Here the sample spans about 160,000 clones, 80% to 90% being singletons. Sequencing was carried out using PBMCs. The source of these receptors is a woman aged 30 to 39 in good health and CMV-seronegative. Both conserved end residues are part of each CDR3. Each record gives: clone size, J gene, V gene, D gene, CDR3 protein, CDR3 DNA. D genes are given only for firm matches. The size field is filled for only some rows; it gives once, few, many or a size class.

abundance: -; j_gene: TRBJ2-7; v_gene: TRBV5-1; d_gene: -; CDR3aa: CASSFGGGDYEQYF; CDR3nt: TGCGCCAGCAGCTTTGGCGGGGGCGACTACGAGCAGTACTTC
abundance: -; j_gene: TRBJ2-1; v_gene: TRBV28; d_gene: TRBD1; CDR3aa: CASSSGTGAYNEQFF; CDR3nt: TGTGCCAGCAGTTCCGGGACAGGGGCCTACAATGAGCAGTTCTTC
abundance: -; j_gene: TRBJ2-7; v_gene: TRBV6-5; d_gene: -; CDR3aa: CASRRDPTSEQYF; CDR3nt: TGTGCCAGCAGGCGGGACCCGACAAGCGAGCAGTACTTC
abundance: -; j_gene: TRBJ2-1; v_gene: TRBV5-6; d_gene: -; CDR3aa: CASSPRTTSYNEQFF; CDR3nt: TGTGCCAGCAGCCCACGTACGACATCCTACAATGAGCAGTTCTTC
abundance: -; j_gene: TRBJ1-5; v_gene: TRBV18; d_gene: -; CDR3aa: CASTTGPNQPQHF; CDR3nt: TGTGCCAGCACCACCGGCCCTAATCAGCCCCAGCATTTT
abundance: -; j_gene: TRBJ2-7; v_gene: TRBV5-1; d_gene: -; CDR3aa: CASSLGGEEYF; CDR3nt: TGCGCCAGCAGCTTGGGAGGGGAGGAGTACTTC
abundance: -; j_gene: TRBJ1-1; v_gene: TRBV7-2; d_gene: TRBD1; CDR3aa: CASSLRQGDQAFF; CDR3nt: TGTGCCAGCAGCCTAAGACAGGGGGACCAAGCTTTCTTT
abundance: -; j_gene: TRBJ2-7; v_gene: TRBV29-1; d_gene: TRBD1; CDR3aa: CSAGTGQTYEQYF; CDR3nt: TGCAGCGCTGGGACAGGGCAAACCTACGAGCAGTACTTC
abundance: -; j_gene: TRBJ1-5; v_gene: TRBV30; d_gene: -; CDR3aa: CAWSVQVGGPQHF; CDR3nt: TGTGCCTGGAGTGTACAGGTGGGAGGGCCCCAGCATTTT
abundance: -; j_gene: TRBJ2-3; v_gene: TRBV2; d_gene: -; CDR3aa: CASSGSLADTQYF; CDR3nt: TGTGCCAGCAGTGGTTCCTTGGCAGATACGCAGTATTTT
abundance: -; j_gene: TRBJ1-2; v_gene: TRBV27; d_gene: -; CDR3aa: CASSGRTEGHYGYTF; CDR3nt: TGTGCCAGCAGTGGACGGACAGAGGGACACTATGGCTACACCTTC
abundance: -; j_gene: TRBJ1-4; v_gene: TRBV9; d_gene: -; CDR3aa: CASSVDFGEKLFF; CDR3nt: TGTGCCAGCAGCGTAGACTTTGGTGAAAAACTGTTTTTT
abundance: few; j_gene: TRBJ1-3; v_gene: TRBV2; d_gene: -; CDR3aa: CASRPDGGNTIYF; CDR3nt: TGTGCCAGCAGACCGGACGGAGGAAACACCATATATTTT
abundance: -; j_gene: TRBJ1-4; v_gene: TRBV12-5; d_gene: -; CDR3aa: CASGLVVGEEKLFF; CDR3nt: TGTGCTAGTGGTTTGGTTGTGGGGGAGGAAAAACTGTTTTTT
abundance: -; j_gene: TRBJ1-1; v_gene: TRBV6-5; d_gene: -; CDR3aa: CASSYSRRGGTEAFF; CDR3nt: TGTGCCAGCAGTTACTCAAGGAGGGGGGGGACTGAAGCTTTCTTT
abundance: -; j_gene: TRBJ2-1; v_gene: TRBV14; d_gene: -; CDR3aa: CASSQEFGGSVLGEQFF; CDR3nt: TGTGCCAGCAGCCAAGAATTTGGGGGGTCGGTCCTGGGTGAGCAGTTCTTC
abundance: -; j_gene: TRBJ2-5; v_gene: TRBV7-9; d_gene: TRBD1; CDR3aa: CASSSHRDSQETQYF; CDR3nt: TGTGCCAGCAGCTCCCACCGGGACAGCCAAGAGACCCAGTACTTC
abundance: -; j_gene: TRBJ1-2; v_gene: TRBV12-5; d_gene: -; CDR3aa: CASGSGTDHYGYTF; CDR3nt: TGTGCTAGTGGTTCCGGGACGGATCACTATGGCTACACCTTC
abundance: -; j_gene: TRBJ2-1; v_gene: TRBV4-3; d_gene: -; CDR3aa: CASSQTNEQFF; CDR3nt: TGCGCCAGCAGCCAAACGAATGAGCAGTTCTTC
abundance: -; j_gene: TRBJ2-3; v_gene: TRBV28; d_gene: -; CDR3aa: CASSSSSRTDTQYF; CDR3nt: TGTGCCAGCAGTTCTAGCTCGCGCACAGATACGCAGTATTTT
abundance: -; j_gene: TRBJ2-3; v_gene: TRBV2; d_gene: TRBD2; CDR3aa: CASSPRLAGPDTQYF; CDR3nt: TGTGCCAGCAGCCCTAGACTAGCGGGGCCAGATACGCAGTATTTT
abundance: -; j_gene: TRBJ1-3; v_gene: TRBV2; d_gene: -; CDR3aa: CASSEAWGGMRRNTIYF; CDR3nt: TGTGCCAGCAGTGAAGCCTGGGGGGGGATGAGGAGAAACACCATATATTTT
abundance: -; j_gene: TRBJ1-1; v_gene: TRBV7-2; d_gene: -; CDR3aa: CASSLRGQTEAFF; CDR3nt: TGTGCCAGCAGCTTACGGGGGCAGACTGAAGCTTTCTTT
abundance: -; j_gene: TRBJ2-7; v_gene: TRBV6-5; d_gene: -; CDR3aa: CASSPGHARDEQYF; CDR3nt: TGTGCCAGCAGTCCGGGACACGCGAGGGACGAGCAGTACTTC
abundance: -; j_gene: TRBJ2-5; v_gene: TRBV5-1; d_gene: TRBD2; CDR3aa: CASSLGSGGGKTQYF; CDR3nt: TGCGCCAGCAGCTTGGGGAGCGGGGGAGGAAAGACCCAGTACTTC
abundance: -; j_gene: TRBJ2-2; v_gene: TRBV9; d_gene: TRBD1; CDR3aa: CASSVVGQGVTGELFF; CDR3nt: TGTGCCAGCAGCGTAGTAGGGCAGGGGGTCACCGGGGAGCTGTTTTTT
abundance: -; j_gene: TRBJ2-7; v_gene: TRBV28; d_gene: TRBD2; CDR3aa: CASSLLGGEMDEQYF; CDR3nt: TGTGCCAGCAGTTTATTGGGAGGGGAAATGGACGAGCAGTACTTC
abundance: -; j_gene: TRBJ1-1; v_gene: TRBV4-2; d_gene: TRBD1; CDR3aa: CASSLWPGQPDTEAFF; CDR3nt: TGTGCCAGCAGCCTCTGGCCGGGACAGCCGGACACTGAAGCTTTCTTT
abundance: few; j_gene: TRBJ1-1; v_gene: TRBV29-1; d_gene: -; CDR3aa: CSVLEGSNTEAFF; CDR3nt: TGCAGCGTCTTGGAGGGGTCGAACACTGAAGCTTTCTTT
abundance: -; j_gene: TRBJ2-3; v_gene: TRBV25-1; d_gene: -; CDR3aa: CASGDYDTQYF; CDR3nt: TGTGCCAGCGGGGATTATGATACGCAGTATTTT
abundance: -; j_gene: TRBJ2-1; v_gene: TRBV25-1; d_gene: TRBD2; CDR3aa: CASSKSSGGSYNEQFF; CDR3nt: TGTGCCAGCAGTAAATCTAGCGGGGGGTCCTACAATGAGCAGTTCTTC
abundance: -; j_gene: TRBJ2-7; v_gene: TRBV7-8; d_gene: -; CDR3aa: CASSLHQESYEQYF; CDR3nt: TGTGCCAGCAGCTTACATCAGGAATCCTACGAGCAGTACTTC
abundance: once; j_gene: TRBJ1-1; v_gene: TRBV5-1; d_gene: TRBD1; CDR3aa: CASSRQGAEAFF; CDR3nt: TGCGCCAGCAGCCGGCAGGGGGCTGAAGCTTTCTTT
abundance: -; j_gene: TRBJ2-1; v_gene: TRBV2; d_gene: -; CDR3aa: CASNLQAGRNNEQFF; CDR3nt: TGTGCCAGCAATCTTCAGGCGGGGAGGAACAATGAGCAGTTCTTC
abundance: -; j_gene: TRBJ2-1; v_gene: TRBV5-1; d_gene: TRBD2; CDR3aa: CASSLQGAAGLAGDYNEQFF; CDR3nt: TGCGCCAGCAGCTTGCAGGGGGCGGCGGGACTAGCGGGAGACTACAATGAGCAGTTCTTC
abundance: few; j_gene: TRBJ2-7; v_gene: TRBV6-6; d_gene: -; CDR3aa: CASSYSGPTYEQYF; CDR3nt: TGTGCCAGCAGTTACTCGGGACCGACCTACGAGCAGTACTTC
abundance: -; j_gene: TRBJ2-5; v_gene: TRBV10-3; d_gene: TRBD2; CDR3aa: CAISPSGGKETQYF; CDR3nt: TGTGCCATCAGTCCTAGCGGGGGTAAAGAGACCCAGTACTTC
abundance: -; j_gene: TRBJ2-5; v_gene: TRBV6-5; d_gene: TRBD1; CDR3aa: CASSYVGGYQTQYF; CDR3nt: TGTGCCAGCAGTTACGTAGGGGGCTATCAGACCCAGTACTTC
abundance: -; j_gene: TRBJ1-5; v_gene: TRBV4-1; d_gene: TRBD1; CDR3aa: CASSGQGGNQPQHF; CDR3nt: TGCGCCAGCAGCGGCCAGGGGGGCAATCAGCCCCAGCATTTT
abundance: -; j_gene: TRBJ2-1; v_gene: TRBV12-5; d_gene: -; CDR3aa: CASRGRGSGEQFF; CDR3nt: TGTGCTAGCCGGGGGCGGGGGTCGGGTGAGCAGTTCTTC
abundance: -; j_gene: TRBJ2-1; v_gene: TRBV4-2; d_gene: -; CDR3aa: CASSQDWRGNEQFF; CDR3nt: TGTGCCAGCAGCCAAGACTGGCGGGGCAATGAGCAGTTCTTC
abundance: -; j_gene: TRBJ2-1; v_gene: TRBV11-3; d_gene: TRBD2; CDR3aa: CASSAGLAYYNEQFF; CDR3nt: TGTGCCAGCAGCGCGGGACTAGCTTATTACAATGAGCAGTTCTTC